This T cell receptor beta chain came from a study of beta chain features in type 1 diabetes. At the level of the study: Age and gender were similar between patients and healthy donors, as were cell yields.

Findings of the study overall: In comparison with healthy donors, patients had naive, central memory and Treg TCRB repertoires that appeared more similar. Type 1 diabetes patients showed a moderate but significant shortening of TCRB CDR3s in all four CD4+ subsets.

The investigators reverse transcribed all of the isolated RNA, so they sequenced expressed TCRB transcripts. Generated by immunoSEQ multiplex PCR, the TCRdb table keeps only in-frame clones and is missing some. The sample carries under 250,000 clones, around a quarter recorded once. In this sample, this clone turned up a few times. Its antigen is not identified. V gave up 6 bases and J gave up 2 bases, with 11 bases separating them. Germline V gene data show CDR1 as KGHSH and CDR2 as LQKENI. This CDR3 comprises 13 residues. This rearrangement joins TRBV18 to TRBJ2-7; D is undetermined. The TCR was taken from a man aged 25-45 years in good health. Sequenced: central memory CD4+ T cells from blood. This chain's CDR3 is CASSLDGPYEQYF. The CDR3 DNA reads as TGTGCCAGCTCCCTCGACGGGCCCTACGAGCAGTACTTC.